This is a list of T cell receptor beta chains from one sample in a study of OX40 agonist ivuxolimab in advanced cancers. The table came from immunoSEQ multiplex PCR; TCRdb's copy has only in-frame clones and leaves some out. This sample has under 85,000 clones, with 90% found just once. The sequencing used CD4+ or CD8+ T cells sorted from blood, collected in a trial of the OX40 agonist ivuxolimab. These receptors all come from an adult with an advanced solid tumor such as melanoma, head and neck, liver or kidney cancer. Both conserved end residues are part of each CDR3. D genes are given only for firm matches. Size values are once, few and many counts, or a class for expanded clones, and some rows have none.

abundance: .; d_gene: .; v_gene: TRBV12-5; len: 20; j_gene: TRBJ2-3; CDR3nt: TGTGCTAGTGGCTCGGGGGCCGTCGGGACAGACTTATACTTCACAGATACGCAGTATTTT; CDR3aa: CASGSGAVGTDLYFTDTQYF
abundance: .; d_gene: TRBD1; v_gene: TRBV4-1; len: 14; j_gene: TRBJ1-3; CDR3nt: TGCGCCAGCAGCCAAGGGCAGGGGGCAAACACCATATATTTT; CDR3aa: CASSQGQGANTIYF
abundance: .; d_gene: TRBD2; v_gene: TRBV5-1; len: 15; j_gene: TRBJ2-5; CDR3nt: TGCGCCAGCAGCTTGGGACTAGCGGGCATTGAGACCCAGTACTTC; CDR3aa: CASSLGLAGIETQYF
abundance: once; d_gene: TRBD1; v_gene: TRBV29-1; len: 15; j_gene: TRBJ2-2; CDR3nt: TGCAGCGTTGAGGCCCGGGACAGGGGTGGCGGGGAGCTGTTTTTT; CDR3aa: CSVEARDRGGGELFF
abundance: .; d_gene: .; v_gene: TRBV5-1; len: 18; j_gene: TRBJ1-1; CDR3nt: TGCGCCAGCAGCTTCGTTGGGGGTTTCTGGGAAAAGAACACTGAAGCTTTCTTT; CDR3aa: CASSFVGGFWEKNTEAFF
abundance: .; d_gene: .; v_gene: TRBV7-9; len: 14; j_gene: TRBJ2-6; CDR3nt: TGTGCCAGCAGCTGGGGGGAAGGGGCCAACGTCCTGACTTTC; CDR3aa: CASSWGEGANVLTF
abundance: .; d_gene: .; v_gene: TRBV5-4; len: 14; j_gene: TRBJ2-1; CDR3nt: TGTGCCAGCAGCTTGGGTTTCTCCTACAATGAGCAGTTCTTC; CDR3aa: CASSLGFSYNEQFF
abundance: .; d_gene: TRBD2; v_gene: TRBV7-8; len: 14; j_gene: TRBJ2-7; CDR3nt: TGTGCCAGCAGCCCCCAATCCGGGGGGTACGAGCAGTACTTC; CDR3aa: CASSPQSGGYEQYF
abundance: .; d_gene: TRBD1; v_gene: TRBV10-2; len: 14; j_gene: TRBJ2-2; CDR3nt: TGCGCCAGCAGTTGGGACAGGAACACCGGGGAGCTGTTTTTT; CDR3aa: CASSWDRNTGELFF
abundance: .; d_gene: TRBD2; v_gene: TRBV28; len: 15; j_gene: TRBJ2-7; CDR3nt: TGTGCCAGCAGTTTCCGACTAGCATCGTACTACGAGCAGTACTTC; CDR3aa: CASSFRLASYYEQYF
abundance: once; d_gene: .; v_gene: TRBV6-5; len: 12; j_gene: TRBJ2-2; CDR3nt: TGTGCCAGCCGTAGTATCACCGGGGAGCTGTTTTTT; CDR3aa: CASRSITGELFF
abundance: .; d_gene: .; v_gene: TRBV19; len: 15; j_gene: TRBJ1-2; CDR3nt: TGTGCCAGTAGTAGGACAGAGTTCGGTCTCTATGGCTACACCTTC; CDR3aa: CASSRTEFGLYGYTF
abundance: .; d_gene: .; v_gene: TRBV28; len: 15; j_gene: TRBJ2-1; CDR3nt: TGTGCCAGCATCCTGGGAACAGGGGCGGGGAATGAGCAGTTCTTC; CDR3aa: CASILGTGAGNEQFF
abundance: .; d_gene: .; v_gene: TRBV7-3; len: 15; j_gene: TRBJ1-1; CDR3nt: TGTGCCGGCAGCCTAACTGTTACAGGGCAGAGTGAAGCTTTCTTT; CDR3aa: CAGSLTVTGQSEAFF
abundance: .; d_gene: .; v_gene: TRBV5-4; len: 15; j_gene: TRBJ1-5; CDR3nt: TGTGCCAGCAGCTGGGGGGGCATGAGCAATCAGCCCCAGCATTTT; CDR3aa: CASSWGGMSNQPQHF
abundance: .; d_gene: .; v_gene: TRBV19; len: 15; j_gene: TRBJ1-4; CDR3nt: TGTGCCAGTAGTACGCTAAGGACAACTAATGAAAAACTGTTTTTT; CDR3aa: CASSTLRTTNEKLFF
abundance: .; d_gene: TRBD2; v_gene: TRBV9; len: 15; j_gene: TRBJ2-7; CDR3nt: TGTGCCAGCAGCGTCGGACTAGCGGGAGGCTACGAGCAGTACTTC; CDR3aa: CASSVGLAGGYEQYF
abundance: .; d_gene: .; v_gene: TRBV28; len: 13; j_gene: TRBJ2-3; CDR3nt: TGTGCCGGCCGGCCAGTGGGCACAGATACGCAGTATTTT; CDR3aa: CAGRPVGTDTQYF
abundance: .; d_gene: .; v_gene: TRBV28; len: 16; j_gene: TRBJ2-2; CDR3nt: TGTGCCAGCAGTTTAAAACCCCCCTTGGCCGCCGGGGAGCTGTTTTTT; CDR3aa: CASSLKPPLAAGELFF
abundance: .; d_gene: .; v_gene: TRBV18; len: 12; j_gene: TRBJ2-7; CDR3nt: TGTGCCAGCTCACCATCCTCCTACGAGCAGTACTTC; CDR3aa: CASSPSSYEQYF
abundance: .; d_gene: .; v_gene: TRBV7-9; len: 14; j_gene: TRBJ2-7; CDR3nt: TGTGCCAGCAGCTTAGTGTTGGGGGTTGAAGAGCAGTACTTC; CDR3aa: CASSLVLGVEEQYF
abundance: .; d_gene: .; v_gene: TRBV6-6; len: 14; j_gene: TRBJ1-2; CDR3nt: TGTGCCAGCAGTTACTCGGCAGGTCCTTATGGCTACACCTTC; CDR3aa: CASSYSAGPYGYTF
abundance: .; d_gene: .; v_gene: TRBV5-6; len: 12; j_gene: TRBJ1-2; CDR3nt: TGTGCCAGCAGCTACTCCTCAGTGAATTACACCTTC; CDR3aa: CASSYSSVNYTF
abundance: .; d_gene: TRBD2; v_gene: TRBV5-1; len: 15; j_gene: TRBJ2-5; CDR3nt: TGCGCCAGCAGCTCCCGGGGGGTTTCCCAAGAGACCCAGTACTTC; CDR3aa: CASSSRGVSQETQYF
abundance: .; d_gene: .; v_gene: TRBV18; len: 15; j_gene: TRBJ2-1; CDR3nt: TGTGCCAGCTCACCCAGCTTAAGGGGTAAGAATGAGCAGTTCTTC; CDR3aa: CASSPSLRGKNEQFF
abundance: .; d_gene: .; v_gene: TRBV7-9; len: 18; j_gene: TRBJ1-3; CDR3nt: TGTGCCAGCAGCTTAGGTCTTCCGGGACGGCTCTCTGGAAACACCATATATTTT; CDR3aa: CASSLGLPGRLSGNTIYF
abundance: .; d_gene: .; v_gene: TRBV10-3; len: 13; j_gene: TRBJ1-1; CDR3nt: TGTGCCATCAGGGGGCCATTTCGGGAGCGAGCTTTCTTT; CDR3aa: CAIRGPFRERAFF
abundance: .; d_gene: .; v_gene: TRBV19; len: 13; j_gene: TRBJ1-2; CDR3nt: TGTGCCAGTAGTATCGGGGGGGTAGGAGGCTACACCTTC; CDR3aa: CASSIGGVGGYTF
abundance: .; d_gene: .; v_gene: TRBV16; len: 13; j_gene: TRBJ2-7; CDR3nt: TGTGCCAGCAGCCCCCGTGGAAAGGGAGAGCAGTACTTC; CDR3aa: CASSPRGKGEQYF
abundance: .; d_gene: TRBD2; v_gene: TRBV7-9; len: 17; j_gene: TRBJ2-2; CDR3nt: TGTGCCAGCAGCCCCCGGACTAGCGGGAGCTATTCCGGGGAGCTGTTTTTT; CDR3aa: CASSPRTSGSYSGELFF
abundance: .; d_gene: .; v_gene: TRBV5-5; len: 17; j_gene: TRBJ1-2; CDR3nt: TGTGCCAGCAGCTTGGGGCCAACGGCAGGGGCTACCTATGGCTACACCTTC; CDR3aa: CASSLGPTAGATYGYTF